One sample yielded the 12 T cell receptor beta chains listed below, sequenced in a study of blood T cell repertoires in COVID-19. TCRdb's copy holds only in-frame clones and misses some; the assay was immunoSEQ multiplex PCR. This table has about 260,000 clones, about 87% appearing once. The sequencing input was PBMCs or T cells enriched from blood (not recorded which). The source of these receptors is a woman in her 50s who had recovered from COVID-19.

J is TRBJ1-3 and V is TRBV9; 7 bases are shared with TRBD1. Trimming at V came to 3 bases and at J to 2 bases, leaving 5 bases not matched to a gene. Per germline, CDR1 SGDLS and CDR2 YYNGEE. This CDR3 contains 15 residues. The DNA of the CDR3 is TGTGCCAGCAGCGCTGTCGACAGGGCTGGAAACACCATATATTTT. Its protein is CASSAVDRAGNTIYF.

The J gene is TRBJ2-1, the V gene TRBV6-2 or TRBV6-3; D may be TRBD2 (5 bases). The V gene lost 4 bases and the J gene lost 2 bases, with 12 bases spanning the gap. There are 15 residues in the CDR3. CDR1 and CDR2 from the germline V gene are MNHEY and SVGEGT. For the CDR3, the DNA is TGTGCCAGCAGTTCCGGATTTAGCGCCTACAATGAGCAGTTCTTC. Translation: CASSSGFSAYNEQFF.

This rearrangement joins TRBV5-1 to TRBJ1-1; TRBD1 matches 7 bases. The V segment lost 3 bases and the J segment 6 bases; nucleotides outside the gene matches: 5. Per the germline V gene, CDR1 is SGHRS and CDR2 is YFSETQ. This CDR3 comprises 13 residues. The CDR3 is CASSSTGVPEAFF. CDR3 nucleotides: TGCGCCAGCAGCTCAACAGGGGTCCCTGAAGCTTTCTTT.

The chain uses TRBV5-1 and TRBJ1-1; 8 bases are a match to TRBD1. V was clipped by 4 bases and J by 4 bases; unmatched bases: 6. Germline V CDR1 and CDR2: SGHRS, YFSETQ. The CDR3 loop spans 14 amino acids. The CDR3, as DNA: TGCGCCAGCAGCGGATCAACAGGGGGCACTGAAGCTTTCTTT. Amino acid sequence: CASSGSTGGTEAFF.

In DNA form, the CDR3 reads TGTGCCAGCAGCTTAGGACAGGGGGTGGAGGCAACTAATGAAAAACTGTTTTTT. As protein: CASSLGQGVEATNEKLFF. The genes are TRBV7-9 and TRBJ1-4; 9 positions agree with TRBD1. This CDR3 region has 18 residues. Germline loops: CDR1 SEHNR, CDR2 FQNEAQ (reference sequence). V gave up 1 base and J gave up 0 bases; unmatched junction bases: 6.

V usage is TRBV29-1 and J usage is TRBJ1-1; no clear D gene. The CDR3 length is 10 residues. Germline assignment: CDR1 SQVTM and CDR2 ANQGSEA. Trimming cost V 4 bases and J 7 bases, with 7 bases left between them. The CDR3 loop reads CSVVQIEAFF. CDR3 coding DNA: TGCAGCGTTGTACAGATTGAAGCTTTCTTT.

The chain carries TRBV28 and TRBJ2-7; tentatively, D is TRBD1 (5 bases). V shed 7 bases and J shed 2 bases, with 9 bases lying between them. The CDR3 loop spans 12 amino acids. Germline CDR1 reads MDHEN; CDR2 reads SYDVKM. The CDR3 is CASTDSTYEQYF. The CDR3 bases are TGTGCCAGCACTGACAGCACCTACGAGCAGTACTTC.

The rearrangement uses TRBV7-2 and TRBJ2-7, with a possible D match to TRBD2 (6 bases). Germline CDR1 is SGHTA and CDR2 is FQGNSA. Trimming removed 5 bases from V and 6 bases from J, with 20 bases in between. This CDR3 is built from 15 residues. The CDR3 nucleotides are TGTGCCAGCAGCCCAACCGCCCTAGGAGGGAGCGAGCAGTACTTC. It yields the protein CASSPTALGGSEQYF.

This chain links TRBV27 with TRBJ2-7, with 7 positions matching TRBD2. With V trimmed by 7 bases and J by 6 bases, 6 bases remained unmatched. The CDR3 extends over 12 amino acids. Germline CDR1 MNHEY, CDR2 SMNVEV (reference sequence). The CDR3 nucleotides are TGTGCCAGCATGTCGGGGGGAGGCGAGCAGTACTTC. Residues: CASMSGGGEQYF.

V gene TRBV9 combines with J gene TRBJ2-2; 10 nucleotides align to TRBD1. The CDR3 is 15 residues long. CDR1 and CDR2 (germline): SGDLS, YYNGEE. V was pared by 1 base and J by 5 bases, with 2 bases of the junction left unmatched. The CDR3: CASSVRDRGTGELFF. The CDR3 region has the DNA TGTGCCAGCAGCGTAAGGGACAGGGGAACCGGGGAGCTGTTTTTT.

The chain employs TRBV29-1 and TRBJ2-4, with D tentatively TRBD2 (6 bases). Germline V lookup: CDR1 SQVTM, CDR2 ANQGSEA. Trimming took 4 bases from V and 7 from J, leaving 20 bases between them. CDR3 length: 15 amino acids. CDR3 in amino acids: CSVGGIGGATNIQYF. The CDR3 DNA sequence: TGCAGCGTTGGGGGAATTGGCGGGGCCACGAACATTCAGTACTTC.

The chain joins TRBV5-6 to TRBJ1-5; D is uncertain. This CDR3 spans 13 amino acids. V lost 0 bases and J 6 bases, leaving 7 bases between the germline ends. Germline V CDR1 and CDR2: SGHDT, YYEEEE. This chain's CDR3 is CASSLGPFQPQHF. CDR3 DNA: TGTGCCAGCAGCTTGGGTCCCTTTCAGCCCCAGCATTTT.